These T cell receptor beta chains were read from a single sample in a study of blood T cell repertoires in COVID-19. Some clones are missing from TCRdb's copy, which holds only in-frame ones; the method was immunoSEQ multiplex PCR. The repertoire holds about 230,000 clones, nearly 90% seen once, with approximately 4.3% in the top ten. Material for sequencing was PBMCs or T cells enriched from blood (not recorded which). Every receptor here comes from a young woman with acute COVID-19. The CDR3 runs from the conserved cysteine through the conserved F or W. The order of the fields is J gene, D gene, clone size, CDR3 length, V gene, CDR3 DNA, CDR3 protein. D genes are given only for firm matches. Clone size is given for some rows only: seen once, a few or many times, or a class if the clone is expanded.

>TRBJ2-7|TRBD1|.|16|TRBV5-1
TGCGCCAGCAGCCCGGAAACAGGGGGAAGGGGCTACGAGCAGTACTTC
CASSPETGGRGYEQYF
>TRBJ2-2|.|.|16|TRBV5-6
TGTGCCAGCAGCTTGATGTCAGGGGCGAACACCGGGGAGCTGTTTTTT
CASSLMSGANTGELFF
>TRBJ1-1|TRBD1|.|13|TRBV5-6
TGTGCCAGCGGACCAGGGGGCGATACTGAAGCTTTCTTT
CASGPGGDTEAFF
>TRBJ2-7|.|.|14|TRBV5-1
TGCGCCAGCAGCCTCCAGACTGAGGGTAGGGAGCAGTACTTC
CASSLQTEGREQYF
>TRBJ1-1|.|once|11|TRBV20-1
TGCAGTGCTCTTTCTCGTTCTGAAGCTTTCTTT
CSALSRSEAFF
>TRBJ2-1|TRBD2|.|14|TRBV28
TGTGCCAGCAAAACCGGGACTAGCAGCGGTGAGCAGTTCTTC
CASKTGTSSGEQFF
>TRBJ2-3|TRBD2|.|16|TRBV25-1
TGTGCCAGCAGTGAAACTCCGGGACTAGAAACAGATACGCAGTATTTT
CASSETPGLETDTQYF
>TRBJ2-2|TRBD2|.|15|TRBV27
TGTGCCAGCAGACCTAGCGGGGGGGCCCCCGGGGAGCTGTTTTTT
CASRPSGGAPGELFF
>TRBJ1-6|TRBD1|.|11|TRBV3-1/TRBV3-2
TGTGCCACCGGACAGGGTTCACCCCTCCACTTT
CATGQGSPLHF
>TRBJ2-7|TRBD1|.|16|TRBV4-1
TGCGCCAGCAGCCCCCTAGGACAGGCTATTTCCCGCGAGCAGTACTTC
CASSPLGQAISREQYF
>TRBJ2-7|.|.|17|TRBV5-6
TGTGCCAGCAGCTTGGCTGGGTGGGGCAGGGGAGAGGCCGAGCAGTACTTC
CASSLAGWGRGEAEQYF
>TRBJ2-7|TRBD2|few|18|TRBV10-3
TGTGCCATCAGTGGGGGATCGGCTAGCGGGGGTCCCGTATACGAGCAGTACTTC
CAISGGSASGGPVYEQYF
>TRBJ1-2|.|once|13|TRBV5-4
TGTGCCAGCAGCTTGGACTCGAGGGATGGCTACACCTTC
CASSLDSRDGYTF
>TRBJ2-2|TRBD2|.|16|TRBV5-1
TGCGCCAGCAGCTTGGTGCTCGGGGGGGCCGCCGGGGAGCTGTTTTTT
CASSLVLGGAAGELFF
>TRBJ1-4|TRBD1|.|14|TRBV13
TGTGCCAGCAGCCCGACAGGGAACAATGAAAAACTGTTTTTT
CASSPTGNNEKLFF
>TRBJ1-1|TRBD1|.|14|TRBV7-2
TGTGCCAGCAGCGTCGGACAGGGCGGTACTGAAGCTTTCTTT
CASSVGQGGTEAFF
>TRBJ1-4|.|.|16|TRBV7-6
TGTGCCAGCAGCGCCCCGACAGTAGGAACTAATGAAAAACTGTTTTTT
CASSAPTVGTNEKLFF
>TRBJ2-7|TRBD1|.|15|TRBV5-1
TGCGCCAGCAACGTCCGGGACAGGGGGAGGTACGAGCAGTACTTC
CASNVRDRGRYEQYF
>TRBJ1-1|TRBD1|.|17|TRBV2
TGTGCCAGCACCCGGCGTACGGACAGGGACCCACGGACTGAAGCTTTCTTT
CASTRRTDRDPRTEAFF
>TRBJ1-2|.|.|13|TRBV18
TGTGCCAGCTCACCACTTCAGGACTATGGCTACACCTTC
CASSPLQDYGYTF
>TRBJ2-5|.|.|15|TRBV7-3
TGTGCCAGCAGCGCCCAACAGGGAGGGCAAGAGACCCAGTACTTC
CASSAQQGGQETQYF
>TRBJ2-1|.|.|15|TRBV9
TGTGCCAGCAGCGTAGCCCGGGGAGTCTACAATGAGCAGTTCTTC
CASSVARGVYNEQFF
>TRBJ1-5|.|.|15|TRBV10-3
TGTGCCATCAGTGAGTCGAGAGGGGAGGGGCAGCCCCAGCATTTT
CAISESRGEGQPQHF
>TRBJ1-5|.|.|12|TRBV19
TGTGCCAGTAGAGACAGGAATCAGCCCCAGCATTTT
CASRDRNQPQHF
>TRBJ1-6|TRBD1|.|16|TRBV27
TGTGCCAGCAGTTTCTCAATAGGGACAGGGGGATCACCCCTCCACTTT
CASSFSIGTGGSPLHF
>TRBJ2-5|.|.|15|TRBV7-9
TGTGCCAGCAGCTTATATCAGGGTAGTAGGGAGACCCAGTACTTC
CASSLYQGSRETQYF
>TRBJ1-6|TRBD1|.|13|TRBV19
TGTGCCAGTACTCCTCAGGGGGCTTCACCCCTCCACTTT
CASTPQGASPLHF
>TRBJ2-2|TRBD1|.|14|TRBV10-2
TGCGCCAGCACCTCGACAGGGGACACCGGGGAGCTGTTTTTT
CASTSTGDTGELFF
>TRBJ2-7|.|once|14|TRBV19
TGTGCCAGTAGTACCCGACATTCAGACTACGAGCAGTACTTC
CASSTRHSDYEQYF
>TRBJ1-3|TRBD1|.|16|TRBV28
TGTGCCAGCCTACAGGGGGCGATTGGGTTTGGAAACACCATATATTTT
CASLQGAIGFGNTIYF
>TRBJ2-1|TRBD1|.|16|TRBV5-4
TGTGCCAGCAGCCGCCCGGGACAGGCAGCCTACAATGAGCAGTTCTTC
CASSRPGQAAYNEQFF
>TRBJ2-7|TRBD1|.|14|TRBV2
TGTGCCAGCAGTGCACCGGGACAGCTCTACGAGCAGTACTTC
CASSAPGQLYEQYF
>TRBJ1-1|.|once|14|TRBV4-1
TGCGCCAGCAGCCAAGAAATGGGGGGCACTGAAGCTTTCTTT
CASSQEMGGTEAFF
>TRBJ2-1|TRBD2|.|16|TRBV7-2
TGTGCCAGCAGCTTAGGCCGGGCGGGGGGTCCGTATGAGCAGTTCTTC
CASSLGRAGGPYEQFF
>TRBJ1-1|.|.|14|TRBV28
TGTGCCAGCAGCGGACACGGACTGAACACTGAAGCTTTCTTT
CASSGHGLNTEAFF
>TRBJ1-6|.|few|13|TRBV7-9
TGTGCCAGCAGCCAGGGTCATCAGTCACCCCTCCACTTT
CASSQGHQSPLHF
>TRBJ2-2|.|.|12|TRBV18
TGTGCCAGCTCCGGTAACACCGGGGAGCTGTTTTTT
CASSGNTGELFF
>TRBJ1-2|.|few|11|TRBV6-5
TGTGCCAGCAGTTCCCTCTATGGCTACACCTTC
CASSSLYGYTF
>TRBJ1-3|TRBD1|once|19|TRBV9
TGTGCCAGCAGCGGGGGACAGGGGTTGGGACGTAACTCTGGAAACACCATATATTTT
CASSGGQGLGRNSGNTIYF
>TRBJ1-1|.|.|11|TRBV24-1
TGTGCCACCAGCACGGACACTGAAGCTTTCTTT
CATSTDTEAFF
>TRBJ2-1|TRBD2|.|16|TRBV2
TGTGCCAGCAGTGACCCTAGCGGGGTGGTCCTCGTTGAGCAGTTCTTC
CASSDPSGVVLVEQFF
>TRBJ2-3|TRBD2|.|13|TRBV30
TGTGCCTGGACTACCAGCGGGGGTGATACGCAGTATTTT
CAWTTSGGDTQYF
>TRBJ2-5|.|few|11|TRBV5-1
TGCGCCAGCAGCAATCGAGAGACCCAGTACTTC
CASSNRETQYF
>TRBJ2-7|.|.|15|TRBV5-1
TGCGCCAGCAGCTTTTTGGGCGGAGGGGAATACGAGCAGTACTTC
CASSFLGGGEYEQYF
>TRBJ1-4|.|.|14|TRBV7-2
TGTGCCAGCAGGATAGGGGAGGGGGTTGAAAAACTGTTTTTT
CASRIGEGVEKLFF